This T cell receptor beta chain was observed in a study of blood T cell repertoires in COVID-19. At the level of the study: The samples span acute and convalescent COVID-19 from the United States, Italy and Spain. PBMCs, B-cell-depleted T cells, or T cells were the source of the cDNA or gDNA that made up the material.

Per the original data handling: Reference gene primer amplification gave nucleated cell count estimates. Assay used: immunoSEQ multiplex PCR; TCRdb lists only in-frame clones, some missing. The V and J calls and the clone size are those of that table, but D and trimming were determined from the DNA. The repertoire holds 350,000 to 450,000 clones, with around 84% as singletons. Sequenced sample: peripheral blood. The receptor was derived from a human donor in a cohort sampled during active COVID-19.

Here the CDR3 reads CASSLAAGGPNEQYF. As DNA, the CDR3 is TGTGCCAGCAGCTTAGCCGCGGGAGGGCCGAACGAGCAGTACTTC. The chain recombines TRBV7-2 with TRBJ2-7; 9 nucleotides line up with TRBD2. The CDR3 is made up of 15 amino acids. Germline assignment: CDR1 SGHTA and CDR2 FQGNSA. The ends lost 0 bases at V and 5 bases at J; junction bases unmatched: 5.